One sample yielded the 19 T cell receptor beta chains listed below, sequenced in a study of shared clonotypes between healthy human individuals. Libraries were prepared by immunoSEQ multiplex PCR; TCRdb keeps only in-frame clonotypes and omits some of them. Of roughly 2 million clones in the sample, almost 96% were seen once. The sequenced sample was naive CD4+ T cells sorted from blood. Subset indicated: CD45RA+ positively selected. The receptors here all came from a man aged 18 to 29 in good health.

V gene TRBV12-2 combines with J gene TRBJ1-3; whether TRBD1, the table's D call, matches the DNA was not checked. TRBV12-2 is flagged as a pseudogene. The CDR3 consists of 14 residues. CDR3: CASRYGQTGNTIYF. CDR3 in DNA: TGTGCAAGTCGTTATGGACAGACCGGAAACACCATATATTTT.

The V and J genes are TRBV11-3 and TRBJ2-3; D is unresolved. CDR1 and CDR2 from the germline V gene are SGHNT and YENEEA. The CDR3 totals 15 residues. V gave up 5 bases and J gave up 0 bases, with 12 bases separating them. The CDR3 region has the DNA TGTGCCAGCAGCGCGGACGTGCGGAGCACAGATACGCAGTATTTT. It encodes CASSADVRSTDTQYF.

V is TRBV19 and J is TRBJ2-7; D tentatively fits TRBD1 or TRBD2 (5 bases each). The V gene lost 3 bases and the J gene lost 7 bases, with 19 bases spanning the gap. The germline CDR1 and CDR2 sequences are LNHDA and SQIVND (reference sequence). CDR3 length: 15 residues. In nucleotides, the CDR3 is TGTGCCAGTAGTATCGTGGGGGACCGAGTTTTAGAGCAGTACTTC. Protein: CASSIVGDRVLEQYF.

Remarks on this clone: The same CDR3 also results from other DNA sequences found in this sample. The chain has TRBV2 and TRBJ1-4; D may be TRBD1 (5 bases). Trimming pared 1 base from V and 8 bases from J, leaving 14 bases between. The germline gives CDR1 SNHLY, CDR2 FYNNEI. The CDR3 length is 15 residues. CDR3 bases: TGTGCCAGCAGTGAAGGGGGACGGGCAGGGGAAAAACTGTTTTTT. Its protein product is CASSEGGRAGEKLFF.

The gene calls are TRBV7-2 and TRBJ2-1; the match to TRBD1 covers 9 bases. The germline gives CDR1 SGHTA, CDR2 FQGNSA. V was clipped by 5 bases and J by 6 bases; unmatched bases: 8. The CDR3 has 15 residues. The CDR3 loop reads CASSRDRENFNEQFF. For the CDR3, the DNA is TGTGCCAGCAGCCGGGACAGGGAGAATTTCAATGAGCAGTTCTTC.

The chain carries TRBV6-1 and TRBJ2-2, with a possible D match to TRBD2 (6 bases). Germline loops: CDR1 MNHNS, CDR2 SASEGT. V lost 6 bases and J 6 bases, leaving 11 bases between the germline ends. This CDR3 has 13 amino acids. In nucleotides, the CDR3 is TGTGCCAGCAGGGACTGGGGGGCCGGGGAGCTGTTTTTT. Translating it yields CASRDWGAGELFF.

The chain has TRBV30 and TRBJ1-4; possibly TRBD1 for D (5 bases). The CDR3 covers 12 residues. The V end lost 7 bases, the J end lost 8 bases, and 14 bases lay between the germline ends. Germline loops: CDR1 GTSNPN, CDR2 SVGIG (reference sequence). The chain's CDR3 is CALMGGLEKLFF. The DNA of the CDR3 is TGTGCCTTAATGGGGGGACTAGAAAAACTGTTTTTT.

The gene calls are TRBV4-3 and TRBJ2-3, with 8 positions matching TRBD2. V was clipped by 3 bases and J by 4 bases; unmatched bases: 6. The germline gives CDR1 LGHNA, CDR2 YSLEER. The CDR3 has 15 residues. The DNA of the CDR3 is TGCGCCAGCAGCCAGAACCCGGGACTAGCAGATACGCAGTATTTT. Translation: CASSQNPGLADTQYF.

The rearrangement links TRBV18 to TRBJ1-1; D unclear. The CDR3 spans 15 residues. V was clipped by 0 bases and J by 0 bases, with 8 bases between them. Per germline, CDR1 KGHSH and CDR2 LQKENI. This CDR3 is CASSPPQVLNTEAFF. The CDR3 region has the DNA TGTGCCAGCTCACCACCGCAGGTCCTGAACACTGAAGCTTTCTTT.

About this clone: A read error may explain this, as a much larger clone is one base away. The identical CDR3 is also encoded by other nucleotide sequences in the sample. This sequence joins TRBV14 and TRBJ2-2; D not certain. V was pared by 1 base and J by 6 bases, with 3 bases between. The CDR3 has 12 amino acids. CDR1 is SGHDN, CDR2 FVKESK, per germline. This CDR3 reads CASSQVSGELFF. DNA for the CDR3: TGTGCCAGCAGCCAAGTATCCGGGGAGCTGTTTTTT.

The gene calls are TRBV2 and TRBJ2-7; 7 bases match TRBD2. The V segment lost 8 bases and the J segment 1 base; nucleotides outside the gene matches: 8. Germline values: CDR1 SNHLY, CDR2 FYNNEI. CDR3 size: 14 residues. The CDR3 nucleotides are TGTGCCAGCCGACTCCTAGCGGTATCCTACGAGCAGTACTTC. Amino acid sequence: CASRLLAVSYEQYF.

About this clone: Other DNA sequences in the sample encode the same CDR3. This chain joins TRBV6-1 and TRBJ2-7, with 8 bases identical to TRBD1. The CDR3 runs to 13 residues. Trimming removed 5 bases from V and 1 base from J; junction bases left unmatched: 1. CDR1 is MNHNS, CDR2 SASEGT, per germline. The CDR3 DNA sequence: TGTGCCAGCAGTCGGGACAGGTCCTACGAGCAGTACTTC. This translates into CASSRDRSYEQYF.

The chain is built from TRBV2 and TRBJ2-7; D call uncertain. Germline V lookup: CDR1 SNHLY, CDR2 FYNNEI. The V gene lost 7 bases and the J gene lost 2 bases, with 6 bases spanning the gap. This CDR3 is built from 11 residues. The CDR3 region is CASTLTYEQYF. CDR3 sequence (DNA): TGTGCCAGCACCCTCACCTACGAGCAGTACTTC.

The rearrangement links TRBV5-4 to TRBJ2-3, with D uncertain. The CDR3 length is 12 residues. The V and J ends lost 4 bases and 4 bases respectively, with 7 bases between them. Germline V lookup: CDR1 SGHNT, CDR2 YYREEE (reference sequence). CDR3 protein: CASSRFPDTQYF. The CDR3 region has the DNA TGTGCCAGCAGCCGATTTCCAGATACGCAGTATTTT.

The J gene is TRBJ1-5, the V gene TRBV18; D remains unclear. Looked up from germline, CDR1 is KGHSH and CDR2 is LQKENI. V was clipped by 4 bases and J by 8 bases, with 12 bases between them. The length of the CDR3 is 13 residues. DNA for the CDR3: TGTGCCAGCTCACTAAGTGTAAAGGAGCCCCAGCATTTT. Translating it yields CASSLSVKEPQHF. The variable domain in full, with the rest retrieved from reference TRBV18 and TRBJ1-5, is NAGVMQNPRHLVRRRGQEARLRCSPMKGHSHVYWYRQLPEEGLKFMVYLQKENIIDESGMPKERFSAEFPKEGPSILRIQQVVRGDSAAYFCASSLSVKEPQHFGDGTRLSIL.

The chain employs TRBV30 and TRBJ1-6, with D unresolved. The V end was cut by 1 base, the J end by 7 bases, with 14 bases between. Germline loops: CDR1 GTSNPN, CDR2 SVGIG (reference sequence). The CDR3 is made up of 15 amino acids. CDR3 amino acids: CAWSGRWELNSPLHF. CDR3 coding DNA: TGTGCCTGGAGTGGCCGGTGGGAATTAAATTCACCCCTCCACTTT.

Remarks on this clone: Within the sample, other DNA sequences also encode this same CDR3. V is TRBV5-1 and J is TRBJ2-3; 7 nucleotides align to TRBD1. The CDR3 runs to 14 residues. The germline gives CDR1 SGHRS, CDR2 YFSETQ. V dropped 4 bases and J dropped 2; count of bases not matched to a gene: 4. In DNA, the CDR3 is TGCGCCAGCAGCCTTGACAGGGTCACAGATACGCAGTATTTT. This sequence encodes CASSLDRVTDTQYF.

The V and J genes are TRBV7-9 and TRBJ2-5, with 10 bases lining up with TRBD2. The CDR3 is made up of 15 amino acids. V shed 3 bases, J shed 2 bases, and the junction held 3 bases outside the gene matches. CDR1 is SEHNR, CDR2 FQNEAQ, per germline (reference sequence). In DNA, the CDR3 is TGTGCCAGCAGCTTCGAGCGGGGGGGACAAGAGACCCAGTACTTC. It yields the protein CASSFERGGQETQYF.

The chain is built from TRBV14 and TRBJ2-7; 14 positions match TRBD2. The CDR3 covers 22 residues. The V segment lost 0 bases and the J segment 0 bases; nucleotides outside the gene matches: 16. Germline-derived CDR1 and CDR2 are SGHDN and FVKESK. CDR3: CASSQDYGVAGTSGSGSYEQYF. CDR3 nucleotides: TGTGCCAGCAGCCAAGATTATGGTGTGGCCGGGACTAGCGGGAGTGGCTCCTACGAGCAGTACTTC.